This section outlines one TCR beta chain sequence together with its context. Its antigen is still unknown. A much larger clone lies a single base off, so this may be a read error. Genomic DNA was the source, and TCR beta CDR3 was amplified from it by two-round multiplex PCR. TRBV and TRBJ genes each had their own specific primers in first-round PCR. TCRdb independently ran MiXCR on the multiplex PCR reads; one entry per CDR3 protein. This sample carries about 27,000 distinct CDR3 sequences, 25% to 35% of them seen once, and the ten largest clones take roughly 33%. The data derive from a study of prognosis after radiotherapy for stage I lung cancer. Whole-study results and caveats: The number of unique TCR clones went down after stereotactic body radiation therapy, with a median of around 9,500 versus 6,500.

V gave up 2 bases and J gave up 3 bases, with 11 bases separating them. Germline V gene lookup returns CDR1 SGHTA and CDR2 FQGNSA. The CDR3 length is 15 residues. The genes are TRBV7-2 and TRBJ2-1, with D tentatively TRBD1 (7 bases). The sequence came from a donor older than 45 with non-small cell lung cancer. This specimen consisted of PBMCs, obtained before or after stereotactic body radiation therapy (not recorded which). CDR3 protein: CASSLQGGGYNEQFF. For the CDR3, the DNA is TGTGCCAGCAGCTTACAGGGGGGCGGCTACAATGAGCAGTTCTTC.